A single sample gave rise to the 29 T cell receptor beta chains below, sequenced in a study of tumor T cells in aggressive B-cell lymphoma. Data came from immunoSEQ multiplex PCR; TCRdb stores just in-frame clones and leaves some out. Here the sample spans around 5,800 clones, about three quarters being singletons. The sequencing input was tumor tissue. The receptors come from an adult with diffuse large B cell lymphoma.

The chain recombines TRBV27 with TRBJ2-7; 8 bases match TRBD2. CDR3 length: 16 residues. Germline V gene lookup returns CDR1 MNHEY and CDR2 SMNVEV (reference sequence). V shed 6 bases, J shed 2 bases, and the junction held 12 bases outside the gene matches. The CDR3 region has the DNA TGTGCCAGCAGCCTGACTAGCGCCTTAATTACCTACGAGCAGTACTTC. Its translation: CASSLTSALITYEQYF.

Only a few counts were recorded for this clone. The rearrangement joins TRBV11-2 to TRBJ2-1; D perhaps matches TRBD2 (7 bases). CDR1 is SGHAT, CDR2 FQNNGV, per germline. The CDR3 contains 14 residues. The ends were cut back, 3 bases at V and 10 bases at J, with 16 bases in the middle. Here the CDR3 DNA reads TGTGCCAGCAGCTTCGGCGGGGGCCGAGGGGAGCAGTTCTTC. It is translated as CASSFGGGRGEQFF.

Only a few counts were recorded for this clone. The genes are TRBV5-4 and TRBJ1-1; 7 nucleotides match TRBD1. In germline, CDR1 is SGHNT, CDR2 YYREEE (reference sequence). The CDR3 loop spans 14 amino acids. The trim removed 0 bases at V and 1 base at J, leaving 0 bases unmatched. CDR3 residues: CASSLDRGNTEAFF. The DNA of the CDR3 is TGTGCCAGCAGCTTGGACAGGGGGAACACTGAAGCTTTCTTT.

V gene TRBV5-4 combines with J gene TRBJ1-4; D is perhaps TRBD1 (5 bases). The CDR3 extends over 15 amino acids. CDR1 is SGHNT and CDR2 is YYREEE in the germline V gene (reference sequence). Trimming removed 4 bases from V and 11 bases from J, with 21 bases in between. The CDR3 DNA reads TGTGCCAGCAGCCCCGAGGGAGGGGTGGTCGAGAAACTGTTTTTT. Residues: CASSPEGGVVEKLFF.

The chain recombines TRBV4-1 with TRBJ2-5, with unresolved D. Germline CDR1 reads MGHRA; CDR2 reads YSYEKL. V was clipped by 4 bases and J by 3 bases, with 3 bases between them. The CDR3 runs to 11 residues. CDR3 region: CASSREETQYF. CDR3 nucleotide sequence: TGCGCCAGCAGCCGAGAAGAGACCCAGTACTTC.

The chain has TRBV5-1 and TRBJ1-1; D is unresolved. CDR1 is SGHRS and CDR2 is YFSETQ in the germline V gene. This CDR3 comprises 13 residues. V lost 3 bases, J lost 1 base, and 7 bases lay in between. In DNA, the CDR3 is TGCGCCAGCAGCTCCGAGGGGAACACTGAAGCTTTCTTT. This translates into CASSSEGNTEAFF.

The chain combines TRBV6-5 with TRBJ1-2, with D possibly being TRBD1 (6 bases). The CDR3 is 14 amino acids. With 8 bases removed from V and 4 bases from J, the gap between germline ends came to 17 bases. From germline, CDR1 is MNHEY and CDR2 SVGAGI. The CDR3 DNA sequence: TGTGCCAGCCGGGTGACCGGGGGGGCCTATGGCTACACCTTC. The encoded protein is CASRVTGGAYGYTF.

The DNA for the CDR3 is TGTGCCAGCAGATCACTGAATGAGCAGTTCTTC. Residues: CASRSLNEQFF. The chain uses TRBV27 and TRBJ2-1; no reliable D call. V was trimmed by 6 bases and J by 7 bases, leaving 7 bases between them. The CDR3 runs to 11 residues. Germline V gives CDR1 MNHEY, CDR2 SMNVEV (reference sequence).

A few counts support this clone. The rearrangement uses TRBV4-2 and TRBJ1-2; 7 bases line up with TRBD1. V shed 1 base and J 3 bases; nucleotides not matched to a gene: 11. Germline V gives CDR1 LGHNA, CDR2 YNFKEQ. The CDR3 has 17 residues. In nucleotides, the CDR3 is TGTGCCAGCAGCCAAGGATCCGGACAGGAGGTTTACTATGGCTACACCTTC. It specifies CASSQGSGQEVYYGYTF.

This clone has just one count. The chain carries TRBV4-2 and TRBJ1-5; tentative D call: TRBD1 (6 bases). CDR1 LGHNA and CDR2 YNFKEQ come from the germline V gene. The CDR3 is made up of 15 amino acids. Deletions cut 3 bases from V and 5 bases from J, with 14 bases between. CDR3 nucleotides: TGTGCCAGCAGCCAGGGGGGGCAGGGTTATCAGCCCCAGCATTTT. Its protein product is CASSQGGQGYQPQHF.

The rearrangement joins TRBV5-8 to TRBJ2-5, with D tentatively TRBD1 (5 bases). Trimming took off 4 bases at V and 10 bases at J, with 17 bases between the two ends. Germline CDR1 and CDR2: SGHTS and YDEGEE. This CDR3 is 13 amino acids long. The CDR3 protein is CASSLTPQGVQYF. CDR3 coding DNA: TGTGCCAGCAGCCTTACACCCCAAGGGGTCCAGTACTTC.

In this sample, this clone turned up a few times. The chain couples TRBV7-2 to TRBJ1-5, with 8 bases lining up with TRBD1. CDR3 length: 15 amino acids. Germline trimming cut 5 bases from V and 2 bases from J; bases unmatched to any gene: 5. The germline gives CDR1 SGHTA, CDR2 FQGNSA. DNA of the CDR3: TGTGCCAGCAGCCGGGCGACAGGGGGCAATCAGCCCCAGCATTTT. The encoded protein is CASSRATGGNQPQHF.

This clone showed up just a few times. The CDR3: CASSQVLGGGVGNEQFF. DNA of the CDR3: TGCGCCAGCAGCCAAGTTCTTGGGGGGGGCGTGGGAAATGAGCAGTTCTTC. The chain is built from TRBV4-1 and TRBJ2-1; a weak D match, TRBD2 (7 bases). This CDR3 has 17 amino acids. V shed 1 base and J shed 7 bases, with 20 bases lying between them. Germline V gene sequence: CDR1 MGHRA, CDR2 YSYEKL.

In its sample, this clone was seen once. The germline gene is not matched at one end of the junction; a read error may be the cause. V gene TRBV13 combines with J gene TRBJ2-7, with D tentatively TRBD2 (6 bases). Looked up from germline, CDR1 is PRHDT and CDR2 is FYEKMQ (reference sequence). This CDR3 contains 13 residues. DNA of the CDR3: TGTGCCAGCAGCATAGGTCGGGGGTACGAGCAGTACTTC. Its translation is CASSIGRGYEQYF.

This rearrangement joins TRBV5-1 to TRBJ1-2; D may be TRBD1 (5 bases). V was cut by 0 bases and J by 8 bases, with 11 bases left in between. The CDR3 loop spans 13 amino acids. The germline V gene encodes CDR1 SGHRS and CDR2 YFSETQ. The CDR3 DNA follows: TGCGCCAGCAGCTTGGACAGGTCGGACGGCTACACCTTC. Amino acids: CASSLDRSDGYTF.

This chain joins TRBV7-8 and TRBJ2-7, with 10 nucleotides matching TRBD1. Germline CDR1 SGHVS, CDR2 FQNEAQ. The length of the CDR3 is 16 residues. Unmatched junction bases numbered 8, after V lost 5 bases and J lost 1 base. The CDR3 DNA reads as TGTGCCAGCAGCCCGGGACAGGGGAAAGGGTCCTACGAGCAGTACTTC. Translation gives CASSPGQGKGSYEQYF.

This clone has only one observation. This rearrangement joins TRBV7-9 to TRBJ1-2; perhaps TRBD1 as D (5 bases). Germline CDR1 SEHNR, CDR2 FQNEAQ (reference sequence). V was shortened by 6 bases and J by 1 base, with 15 bases between the two germline ends. The CDR3 is 15 amino acids. Here the CDR3 reads CASSVLGDYNYGYTF. The CDR3 DNA is TGTGCCAGCAGTGTCCTTGGGGACTATAACTATGGCTACACCTTC.

This chain joins TRBV7-2 and TRBJ2-3, with 9 bases aligning to TRBD2. CDR1 and CDR2 (germline): SGHTA, FQGNSA. V dropped 5 bases and J dropped 2; count of bases not matched to a gene: 8. This CDR3 has 16 residues. The CDR3 DNA is TGTGCCAGCAGCCGCACACGGACTAGCGTCACAGATACGCAGTATTTT. Translating it yields CASSRTRTSVTDTQYF.

V and J are TRBV19 and TRBJ2-1, with a possible D match to TRBD2 (6 bases). The CDR3 has 14 residues. Deletions cut 2 bases from V and 3 bases from J, with 8 bases between. CDR1 and CDR2 from the germline V gene are LNHDA and SQIVND (reference sequence). The CDR3 coding sequence is TGTGCCAGTAGTATAAACGGGGGCTACAATGAGCAGTTCTTC. Residues: CASSINGGYNEQFF.

The chain couples TRBV6-5 to TRBJ2-1; TRBD1 is a possible D gene (5 bases). This CDR3 spans 13 amino acids. Looked up from germline, CDR1 is MNHEY and CDR2 is SVGAGI. V was pared by 0 bases and J by 10 bases, with 10 bases between. CDR3 residues: CASSYSQGGEQFF. The CDR3 region has the DNA TGTGCCAGCAGTTACTCTCAGGGTGGCGAGCAGTTCTTC.

The rearrangement joins TRBV30 to TRBJ2-5; 9 nucleotides align to TRBD1. Germline loops: CDR1 GTSNPN, CDR2 SVGIG (reference sequence). The CDR3 sequence is 14 residues long. V was pared by 4 bases and J by 5 bases, with 8 bases of the junction left unmatched. CDR3 amino acids: CAWTGTGYRETQYF. CDR3 nucleotide sequence: TGTGCCTGGACCGGGACAGGGTATAGGGAGACCCAGTACTTC. Full variable domain (outside the CDR3, taken from reference TRBV30 and TRBJ2-5): SQTIHQWPATLVQPVGSPLSLECTVEGTSNPNLYWYRQAAGRGLQLLFYSVGIGQISSEVPQNLSASRPQDRQFILSSKKLLLSDSGFYLCAWTGTGYRETQYFGPGTRLLVL.

This clone was detected once. This chain joins TRBV29-1 and TRBJ2-7; D perhaps matches TRBD2 (7 bases). Germline V gene lookup returns CDR1 SQVTM and CDR2 ANQGSEA. With 4 bases removed from V and 2 bases from J, the gap between germline ends came to 9 bases. This CDR3 is built from 12 residues. The CDR3 DNA sequence: TGCAGCGTTGGGGGGGGGCCCTACGAGCAGTACTTC. It yields the protein CSVGGGPYEQYF.

This clone was counted only a few times. CDR3 in amino acids: CASSLGPGQGRNEQYF. CDR3 bases: TGTGCCAGCAGCTTGGGCCCAGGACAGGGGAGGAACGAGCAGTACTTC. The chain joins TRBV7-8 to TRBJ2-7; 9 bases match TRBD1. This CDR3 has 16 amino acids. The germline CDR1 and CDR2 sequences are SGHVS and FQNEAQ. V dropped 3 bases and J dropped 5; count of bases not matched to a gene: 11.

This rearrangement joins TRBV7-2 to TRBJ1-5; weak D call: TRBD1 (6 bases). Between the trimmed V and J ends, which lost 4 bases and 4 bases, there was a span of 11 bases. From germline, CDR1 is SGHTA and CDR2 FQGNSA. This CDR3 is 14 amino acids long. In nucleotides, the CDR3 is TGTGCCAGCAGCTGGGGGGGCGGGAATCAGCCCCAGCATTTT. It is translated as CASSWGGGNQPQHF. Full variable domain (rest looked up from reference TRBV7-2 and TRBJ1-5): GAGVSQSPSNKVTEKGKDVELRCDPISGHTALYWYRQSLGQGLEFLIYFQGNSAPDKSGLPSDRFSAERTGGSVSTLTIQRTQQEDSAVYLCASSWGGGNQPQHFGDGTRLSIL.

The rearrangement joins TRBV28 to TRBJ2-1; 9 bases map to TRBD1. The CDR3 contains 16 residues. Germline CDR1 and CDR2: MDHEN and SYDVKM. Trimming removed 5 bases from V and 4 bases from J; junction bases left unmatched: 9. The CDR3 spells CASSPWTGEEYNEQFF. The DNA of the CDR3 is TGTGCCAGCAGTCCCTGGACAGGGGAGGAATACAATGAGCAGTTCTTC.

This clone has a handful of counts. The chain is built from TRBV7-6 and TRBJ2-2; TRBD1 aligns across 8 bases. Germline assignment: CDR1 SGHVS and CDR2 FNYEAQ. CDR3 length equals 16 residues. J lost 7 bases, V lost 5 bases, and 12 bases had no gene match. This CDR3 reads CASSRGQGDFGGELFF. The CDR3 DNA reads TGTGCCAGCAGCCGAGGACAGGGAGATTTTGGCGGGGAGCTGTTTTTT.

The genes are TRBV7-6 and TRBJ2-1; the D is unclear. Germline-derived CDR1 and CDR2 are SGHVS and FNYEAQ. The CDR3 runs to 15 residues. Trimming left V 4 bases short and J 8 bases short, with 18 bases between. Written as DNA, the CDR3 is TGTGCCAGCAGCTCGGTCTTTCGCAGGCTCGATGAGCAGTTCTTC. It translates to CASSSVFRRLDEQFF.

This chain joins TRBV29-1 and TRBJ2-7; 7 bases are a match to TRBD1. The germline gives CDR1 SQVTM, CDR2 ANQGSEA. The junction had 4 bases not matched to a gene; V was cut back by 0 bases and J by 2 bases. The CDR3 spans 14 residues. The CDR3 DNA reads TGCAGCGTTGAAGATGGGACAGAAGCCTACGAGCAGTACTTC. Residues: CSVEDGTEAYEQYF.

This clone has more than one count but fewer than ten. The J gene is TRBJ2-7, the V gene TRBV7-6; D gene ambiguous. Trimming took off 1 base at V and 5 bases at J, with 9 bases between the two ends. CDR1 is SGHVS and CDR2 is FNYEAQ in the germline V gene. The CDR3 runs 13 residues. The CDR3 nucleotides are TGTGCCAGCAGCTTAGACGGGTGGAACGAGCAGTACTTC. Translated, it gives CASSLDGWNEQYF. The variable domain in full, with the rest retrieved from reference TRBV7-6 and TRBJ2-7, is GAGVSQSPRYKVTKRGQDVALRCDPISGHVSLYWYRQALGQGPEFLTYFNYEAQQDKSGLPNDRFSAERPEGSISTLTIQRTEQRDSAMYRCASSLDGWNEQYFGPGTRLTVT.